These 4 T cell receptor beta chains were sequenced from one sample in a study of T cell changes during pregnancy in multiple sclerosis. TCRdb's table, derived via immunoSEQ multiplex PCR, lists solely in-frame clones and lacks some. Of approximately 90,000 clones listed, 85% to 95% are singletons. The sequences come from peripheral blood, collected after pregnancy. All receptors derive from a female donor with multiple sclerosis, enrolled in a pregnancy study.

This rearrangement joins TRBV10-1 to TRBJ1-2, with 8 nucleotides matching TRBD1. The CDR3 consists of 14 residues. Trimming took 8 bases from V and 3 from J; bases not matched to a gene: 8. Germline-derived CDR1 and CDR2 are WNHNN and SYGVQD (reference sequence). CDR3 nucleotides: TGCGCCAGCTCTAGGACAGGGAGAGACTATGGCTACACCTTC. Translation: CASSRTGRDYGYTF.

This chain connects TRBV18 to TRBJ2-2; 11 bases align to TRBD2. V was pared by 5 bases and J by 4 bases, with 0 bases of the junction left unmatched. CDR3 length equals 14 residues. Germline CDR1 is KGHSH and CDR2 is LQKENI. DNA of the CDR3: TGTGCCAGCTCAGGGACTAGCGGCACCGGGGAGCTGTTTTTT. Translated: CASSGTSGTGELFF. The variable domain in full, with the rest retrieved from reference TRBV18 and TRBJ2-2, is NAGVMQNPRHLVRRRGQEARLRCSPMKGHSHVYWYRQLPEEGLKFMVYLQKENIIDESGMPKERFSAEFPKEGPSILRIQQVVRGDSAAYFCASSGTSGTGELFFGEGSRLTVL.

The chain has TRBV4-1 and TRBJ2-5; perhaps TRBD1 as D (6 bases). The CDR3 covers 15 residues. V was shortened by 0 bases and J by 7 bases, with 15 bases between the two germline ends. Germline CDR1 is MGHRA and CDR2 is YSYEKL. This chain's CDR3 is CASSQDGTSWATQYF. The DNA of the CDR3 is TGCGCCAGCAGCCAAGATGGGACATCGTGGGCGACCCAGTACTTC.

The rearrangement uses TRBV7-2 and TRBJ1-2, with 7 nucleotides matching TRBD1. The CDR3 has 14 amino acids. CDR1 and CDR2 (germline): SGHTA, FQGNSA. V lost 5 bases to trimming and J lost 4 bases; unmatched junction nucleotides: 7. The chain's CDR3 is CASSARQGSYGYTF. CDR3 sequence (DNA): TGTGCCAGCAGCGCAAGACAGGGAAGCTATGGCTACACCTTC.